The source of this T cell receptor (beta chain) is a study of blood T cell repertoires in COVID-19. Study details: Acute and convalescent COVID-19 samples came from the United States, Italy and Spain.

Participants were aged about 18 to 100 years from around 25 US areas. Donors in Cohort 3 counted as recovered after two negative PCRs, clearance, or symptom resolution. The protocol was immunoSEQ multiplex PCR, while the TCRdb copy is restricted to in-frame clones and leaves out a portion. The data show over 150,000 clones, approximately 85% seen once. CDR1 and CDR2 from the germline V gene are SQVTM and ANQGSEA. The CDR3 covers 13 residues. V shed 0 bases and J 12 bases; nucleotides not matched to a gene: 7. The sample taken for sequencing was PBMCs or T cells enriched from blood (not recorded which). The chain carries TRBV29-1 and TRBJ1-2; 10 bases match TRBD1. The TCR originated in a man aged 35 to 55 who had recovered from COVID-19. CDR3 in DNA: TGCAGCGTTGAAGATCCCGGGACAGGGGTAGACACCTTC. Encoded protein: CSVEDPGTGVDTF.